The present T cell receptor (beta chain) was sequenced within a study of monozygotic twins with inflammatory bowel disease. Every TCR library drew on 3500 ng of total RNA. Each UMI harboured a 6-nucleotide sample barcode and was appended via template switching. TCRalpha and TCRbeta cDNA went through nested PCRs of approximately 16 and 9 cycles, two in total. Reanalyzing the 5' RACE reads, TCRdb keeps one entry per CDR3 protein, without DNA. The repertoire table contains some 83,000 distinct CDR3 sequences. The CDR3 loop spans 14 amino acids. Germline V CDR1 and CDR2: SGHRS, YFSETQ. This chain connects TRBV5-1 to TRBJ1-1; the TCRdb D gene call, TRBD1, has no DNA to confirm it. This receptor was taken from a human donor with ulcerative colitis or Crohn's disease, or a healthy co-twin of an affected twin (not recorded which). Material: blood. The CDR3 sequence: CASFPTGGNTEAFF.